This T cell receptor beta chain is from a study of early T cells in non-severe SARS-CoV-2 infection. MiXCR, applied by TCRdb to the 5' RACE reads, yields one record per CDR3 protein. The sample lists 80,000 or so distinct CDR3 sequences, 15% occurring once. The CDR3 is 15 residues long. Trimming took 5 bases from V and 3 from J, leaving 15 bases between them. The germline CDR1 and CDR2 sequences are MNHEY and SVGAGI. The genes are TRBV6-5 and TRBJ2-3; D remains ambiguous. The material sequenced was whole blood. The sequence came from an adult who was a healthcare worker with PCR-confirmed SARS-CoV-2 infection or an uninfected control (not recorded which). As DNA, the CDR3 is TGTGCCAGCAGTCTAGGGCCTAGTGGGACAGATACGCAGTATTTT. Its translation: CASSLGPSGTDTQYF.